This T cell receptor (beta chain) was observed in a study of CD8+CD57+ T cells in acquired aplastic anemia. Across the study: Sorted CD4+ plus CD8+ cells gave DNA averaging about 3 ug.

This clonotype has more than one count but fewer than ten. Its specificity is unknown. TCR beta VDJ combinations and CDR3 sequences were profiled from genomic DNA. TCRdb ran MiXCR on the reads and lists one entry per CDR3 protein. The table shows 200,000 or so distinct CDR3 sequences, with around three fifths occurring only once. V lost 3 bases and J lost 4; bases outside the gene matches: 2. Germline-derived CDR1 and CDR2 are ENHRY and SYGVKD. The CDR3 is 14 residues long. The study's findings and limits: Controls did not differ significantly from patients in CD8+ Simpson's diversity. The number of CD8+ CDR3 sequences shared by patients and controls was approximately 30.

The sequenced sample consisted of sorted CD4+, CD8+, or CD8+CD57+ T cells (not recorded which) from PBMCs. The receptor's source is a human donor with severe aplastic anemia or a healthy control (not recorded which). The chain links TRBV10-3 to TRBJ1-2; the match to TRBD1 covers 10 bases. The chain's CDR3 is CAISDGTGAYGYTF. DNA for the CDR3: TGTGCCATCAGTGACGGGACAGGGGCCTATGGCTACACCTTC.